These 30 T cell receptor beta chains originate from one sample sequenced in a study of blood T cell repertoires in COVID-19. TCRdb's table, derived via immunoSEQ multiplex PCR, lists solely in-frame clones and lacks some. Here the sample spans some 98,000 clones, about 79% being singletons. Sequences were obtained from peripheral blood. The source of these receptors is a man aged 60 to 69 with acute or convalescent COVID-19.

This chain connects TRBV20-1 to TRBJ1-2, with a weak D call TRBD1 (5 bases). The CDR3 consists of 11 residues. Germline V CDR1 and CDR2: DFQATT, SNEGSKA (reference sequence). V lost 6 bases and J lost 7, with 12 bases in between. The CDR3 sequence is CSAEGVGGYTF. Here the CDR3 DNA reads TGCAGTGCGGAAGGGGTTGGTGGCTACACCTTC.

This chain uses TRBV14 with TRBJ1-3, with TRBD1 matching 7 bases. CDR3 length equals 19 residues. Losses at the gene ends were 4 bases for V and 0 bases for J; bases not matched to a gene: 15. Germline CDR1 reads SGHDN; CDR2 reads FVKESK. In DNA, the CDR3 is TGTGCCAGCAGCCCCGCCCTTCGTGGCAGGGGGTTCTCTGGAAACACCATATATTTT. It codes for CASSPALRGRGFSGNTIYF.

This clone was observed a handful of times. This chain joins TRBV5-1 and TRBJ1-6, with D perhaps matching TRBD1 (6 bases). The ends were cut back, 0 bases at V and 10 bases at J, with 11 bases in the middle. This CDR3 comprises 14 residues. Germline CDR1 is SGHRS and CDR2 is YFSETQ. This chain's CDR3 is CASSLAQGQSPLHF. Here the CDR3 DNA reads TGCGCCAGCAGCTTGGCACAGGGTCAGTCACCCCTCCACTTT.

This clone appeared a single time. V gene TRBV18 combines with J gene TRBJ2-5; TRBD2 matches at 8 bases. V dropped 4 bases and J dropped 3; count of bases not matched to a gene: 1. Germline CDR1 and CDR2: KGHSH and LQKENI. This CDR3 has 13 amino acids. Written as DNA, the CDR3 is TGTGCCAGCTCACTGGGACTAGAAGAGACCCAGTACTTC. This gives the protein CASSLGLEETQYF.

This clone showed up just a few times. The CDR3 is CASSEWGSVESPLHF. CDR3 bases: TGTGCCAGCAGTGAATGGGGCAGTGTCGAATCACCCCTCCACTTT. The chain has TRBV6-1 and TRBJ1-6, with a possible D match to TRBD1 (5 bases). CDR1 MNHNS and CDR2 SASEGT come from the germline V gene. The CDR3 has 15 residues. V lost 2 bases to trimming and J lost 10 bases, with 15 bases between them.

The rearrangement links TRBV5-1 to TRBJ1-2, with 12 bases fitting TRBD1. The CDR3 is made up of 17 amino acids. With V trimmed by 0 bases and J by 10 bases, 13 bases remained unmatched. CDR1 and CDR2 from the germline V gene are SGHRS and YFSETQ. CDR3 sequence: CASSLGDRGRLAIDYTF. The DNA for the CDR3 is TGCGCCAGCAGCTTGGGGGACAGGGGGCGCTTAGCTATCGACTACACCTTC.

This sequence joins TRBV5-1 and TRBJ1-2; a possible D gene is TRBD1 (5 bases). V lost 0 bases to trimming and J lost 14 bases, with 20 bases between them. The CDR3 runs 14 residues. Germline V gives CDR1 SGHRS, CDR2 YFSETQ. The DNA for the CDR3 is TGCGCCAGCAGCTTGGCCGGCTCGGGACTGGATGAGACCTTC. Its protein product is CASSLAGSGLDETF.

The chain recombines TRBV7-9 with TRBJ1-6; D is unclear. The germline V and J ends were trimmed by 3 bases and 3 bases, with 9 bases remaining between them. The CDR3 has 15 residues. CDR1 SEHNR and CDR2 FQNEAQ come from the germline V gene (reference sequence). The CDR3 loop is CASSLGSDYNSPLHF. CDR3 bases: TGTGCCAGCAGCTTGGGCTCTGACTATAATTCACCCCTCCACTTT.

V is TRBV4-2 and J is TRBJ2-1; TRBD2 matches 10 bases. The ends lost 6 bases at V and 9 bases at J; junction bases unmatched: 14. Germline V gene data show CDR1 as LGHNA and CDR2 as YNFKEQ. The CDR3 is 16 residues long. DNA of the CDR3: TGTGCCAGCAGTAGAAGCGGGGGGGCCGGGAGCGTTGAGCAGTTCTTC. Translation gives CASSRSGGAGSVEQFF.

CDR3 protein: CASSYDRSYGYTF. The CDR3 DNA follows: TGTGCCAGCAGCTACGACAGGAGCTATGGCTACACCTTC. This chain uses TRBV7-9 with TRBJ1-2; a possible D gene is TRBD1 (6 bases). The V and J ends lost 4 bases and 4 bases respectively, with 10 bases between them. Germline CDR1 and CDR2: SEHNR and FQNEAQ (reference sequence). This CDR3 is 13 amino acids long.

CDR3 sequence: CASSVQAGVTDTQYF. CDR3 DNA sequence: TGTGCCAGCAGCGTTCAAGCGGGGGTTACAGATACGCAGTATTTT. The genes are TRBV9 and TRBJ2-3, with 8 bases matching TRBD2. This CDR3 is built from 15 residues. The V gene's germline CDR1 is SGDLS and CDR2 YYNGEE. V lost 2 bases, J lost 3 bases, and 5 bases stayed unmatched.

This clone was picked up a small number of times. The chain is built from TRBV12-3 or TRBV12-4 and TRBJ1-1, with 7 bases lining up with TRBD1. The CDR3 runs to 13 residues. Trimming removed 7 bases from V and 5 bases from J; junction bases left unmatched: 7. The CDR3 DNA follows: TGTGCCAGCACCCTAGACAGGGCGACTGAAGCTTTCTTT. Protein sequence: CASTLDRATEAFF.

To note about this clone: At one boundary the junction diverges from the germline segment, which might be a read error. The J gene is TRBJ1-3, the V gene TRBV7-2, with unresolved D. Per germline, CDR1 SGHTA and CDR2 FQGNSA. The CDR3 length is 15 residues. CDR3 residues: CASRLGIPSGNTIYF. CDR3 nucleotides: TGTGCCAGCAGATTAGGTATTCCTTCTGGAAACACCATATATTTT.

The rearrangement links TRBV30 to TRBJ1-4; 8 positions agree with TRBD1. V lost 1 base and J lost 5; bases outside the gene matches: 12. The CDR3 runs 17 residues. The germline gives CDR1 GTSNPN, CDR2 SVGIG (reference sequence). The CDR3 here is CAWSGTGYGAGNEKLFF. The DNA of the CDR3 is TGTGCCTGGAGTGGGACAGGGTATGGTGCGGGAAATGAAAAACTGTTTTTT.

Only one count was recorded for this clone. The gene calls are TRBV28 and TRBJ2-7, with 8 bases that match TRBD1. The V and J ends lost 6 bases and 4 bases, in that order; junction bases with no gene match: 8. The CDR3 length is 14 residues. Germline V gene sequence: CDR1 MDHEN, CDR2 SYDVKM. CDR3 amino acids: CASRSRGREYEQYF. CDR3 sequence (DNA): TGTGCCAGCAGATCCAGGGGGCGCGAGTACGAGCAGTACTTC. Supplemented by reference TRBV28 and TRBJ2-7, the full variable domain reads DVKVTQSSRYLVKRTGEKVFLECVQDMDHENMFWYRQDPGLGLRLIYFSYDVKMKEKGDIPEGYSVSREKKERFSLILESASTNQTSMYLCASRSRGREYEQYFGPGTRLTVT.

The CDR3 reads CASNDTGDNFYGKLFF. In nucleotides, the CDR3 is TGTGCCAGCAATGATACCGGGGACAACTTTTACGGAAAACTGTTTTTT. The chain employs TRBV6-4 and TRBJ1-4, with D possibly being TRBD1 (6 bases). V lost 7 bases and J lost 10, with 25 bases in between. The CDR3 length is 16 residues. Looked up from germline, CDR1 is MRHNA and CDR2 is SNTAGT.

The gene calls are TRBV7-9 and TRBJ1-1; tentative D call: TRBD1 (6 bases). CDR1 is SEHNR, CDR2 FQNEAQ, per germline (reference sequence). The CDR3 sequence is 14 residues long. V dropped 4 bases and J dropped 4 bases, with 13 bases sitting between them. CDR3 sequence (DNA): TGTGCCAGCAGCTCGACAGGTAATGGCACTGAAGCTTTCTTT. Amino acids: CASSSTGNGTEAFF. The full variable domain, in which reference TRBV7-9 and TRBJ1-1 provide the parts outside the CDR3, is DTGVSQNPRHKITKRGQNVTFRCDPISEHNRLYWYRQTLGQGPEFLTYFQNEAQLEKSRLLSDRFSAERPKGSFSTLEIQRTEQGDSAMYLCASSSTGNGTEAFFGQGTRLTVV.

This clone turned up a few times. The rearrangement links TRBV10-3 to TRBJ1-6; 10 bases fit TRBD1. The CDR3 length is 14 residues. In germline, CDR1 is ENHRY, CDR2 SYGVKD. With 6 bases clipped from V and 5 bases from J, the junction kept 1 base outside the gene matches. The CDR3 bases are TGTGCCATCAGCGGACAGGGGGATAATTCACCCCTCCACTTT. It encodes CAISGQGDNSPLHF.

This sequence joins TRBV2 and TRBJ2-1, with D perhaps matching TRBD2 (6 bases). Germline V lookup: CDR1 SNHLY, CDR2 FYNNEI. V was clipped by 3 bases and J by 2 bases, with 11 bases between them. The CDR3 contains 15 residues. CDR3 coding DNA: TGTGCCAGCAGTGAGAGGCGACTAGCCTACAATGAGCAGTTCTTC. Protein: CASSERRLAYNEQFF. The entire variable domain, with the rest obtained from reference TRBV2 and TRBJ2-1, is as follows: EPEVTQTPSHQVTQMGQEVILRCVPISNHLYFYWYRQILGQKVEFLVSFYNNEISEKSEIFDDQFSVERPDGSNFTLKIRSTKLEDSAMYFCASSERRLAYNEQFFGPGTRLTVL.

As to this clone: In the same sample, other DNA sequences code for this CDR3. The chain couples TRBV7-2 to TRBJ2-5; possible D gene TRBD2, 6 bases. V was pared by 0 bases and J by 1 base, with 9 bases between. This CDR3 contains 15 residues. Germline V gives CDR1 SGHTA, CDR2 FQGNSA. The DNA for the CDR3 is TGTGCCAGCAGCTTAGCGGGGACTGCCCAAGAGACCCAGTACTTC. Protein product: CASSLAGTAQETQYF.

The V gene is TRBV5-1, the J gene TRBJ2-5, with 9 bases fitting TRBD1. Looked up from germline, CDR1 is SGHRS and CDR2 is YFSETQ. V gave up 1 base and J gave up 5 bases; unmatched junction bases: 9. The CDR3 extends over 16 amino acids. The CDR3 region is CASSLRGQGTTETQYF. DNA of the CDR3: TGCGCCAGCAGCTTGAGGGGACAGGGAACTACGGAGACCCAGTACTTC.

The chain is built from TRBV4-1 and TRBJ2-7; TRBD2 is a possible D gene (6 bases). Between the trimmed V and J ends, which lost 3 bases and 3 bases, there was a span of 18 bases. This CDR3 region has 16 residues. Germline V gene data show CDR1 as MGHRA and CDR2 as YSYEKL. CDR3 coding DNA: TGCGCCAGCAGCCAGGGCTCCGGGACTCGGTTCTACGAGCAGTACTTC. Residues: CASSQGSGTRFYEQYF.

This chain joins TRBV12-3 or TRBV12-4 and TRBJ2-3; weak D call: TRBD2 (5 bases). The CDR3 spans 13 residues. Trimming removed 5 bases at V and 6 bases at J, with 12 bases between. The CDR3 is CASSPKGGDTQYF. The DNA for the CDR3 is TGTGCCAGCAGTCCCAAGGGCGGGGATACGCAGTATTTT.

The rearrangement joins TRBV21-1 to TRBJ1-2; TRBD1 was called by the table and not checked on the DNA. TRBV21-1 counts as a pseudogene. This CDR3 spans 17 amino acids. In nucleotides, the CDR3 is TGTGCCAGCAGCAAAGGGATGGCAGGGGCGGGCGCCTATGGCTACACCTTC. It is translated as CASSKGMAGAGAYGYTF.

The chain uses TRBV3-1 (or the pseudogene TRBV3-2) and TRBJ1-1, with D hard to call. Looked up from germline, CDR1 is LGHDT and CDR2 is YNNKEL (reference sequence). Trimming cost V 1 base and J 14 bases, with 11 bases left between them. The CDR3 has 11 residues. The CDR3 bases are TGTGCCAGCAGCCAAGCTCCCGTAATGTTCTTT. Protein: CASSQAPVMFF.

This chain connects TRBV23-1 to TRBJ1-4; D call uncertain. TRBV23-1 is an ORF for which the function is uncertain. The CDR3 loop spans 15 amino acids. Between the trimmed V and J ends, which lost 0 bases and 5 bases, there was a span of 10 bases. CDR3 coding DNA: TGCGCCAGCAGTCAATCGCTCCGGTACAATGAAAAACTGTTTTTT. Translating it yields CASSQSLRYNEKLFF.

The chain combines TRBV12-3 or TRBV12-4 with TRBJ2-7; D is undetermined. The CDR3 runs to 12 residues. Trimming removed 8 bases from V and 2 bases from J, with 10 bases in between. The CDR3 reads CASGPRTYEQYF. CDR3 in DNA: TGTGCCAGCGGTCCGAGGACCTACGAGCAGTACTTC.

The V and J genes are TRBV18 and TRBJ2-6; 7 bases line up with TRBD1. Germline CDR1 and CDR2: KGHSH and LQKENI. The ends lost 4 bases at V and 0 bases at J; junction bases unmatched: 9. This CDR3 has 18 residues. CDR3 residues: CASSRTQQGRSGANVLTF. CDR3 sequence (DNA): TGTGCCAGCTCACGAACGCAACAGGGGCGCTCTGGGGCCAACGTCCTGACTTTC.

The chain is built from TRBV9 and TRBJ1-2; 9 nucleotides line up with TRBD1. The CDR3 runs to 15 residues. Looked up from germline, CDR1 is SGDLS and CDR2 is YYNGEE. V gave up 1 base and J gave up 7 bases; unmatched junction bases: 8. The CDR3 loop is CASSVQPGQGFGYTF. The DNA of the CDR3 is TGTGCCAGCAGCGTACAACCGGGACAGGGTTTTGGCTACACCTTC.

The chain employs TRBV5-1 and TRBJ1-2, with D possibly TRBD1 on 5 matching bases. This CDR3 is 15 amino acids long. Trimming cost V 0 bases and J 4 bases, with 13 bases left between them. Germline CDR1 and CDR2: SGHRS and YFSETQ. In DNA, the CDR3 is TGCGCCAGCAGCTTGGTGGCAAGGGGCACCTATGGCTACACCTTC. The encoded protein is CASSLVARGTYGYTF.